The 11 T cell receptor beta chains listed next were all sequenced from one sample in a study of T cells in Graves' hyperthyroidism and ophthalmopathy. Researchers took RNA transcripts and amplified the TCR beta CDR3 regions from them. Using the HTBI primer set, a first-round RT-PCR was run on the TCR CDR3. TCRdb itself ran the multiplex PCR reads through MiXCR, one entry per CDR3 protein. The repertoire holds 620,000 or so distinct CDR3 sequences, approximately 14% seen once, with around 13% in the top ten. Sequenced: blood. The receptor source for this set is a woman aged 45-59 years with Graves' ophthalmopathy.

The chain recombines TRBV5-6 with TRBJ1-1; maybe TRBD1 (6 bases). Trimming stripped 4 bases from V and 11 bases from J, with 12 bases between. CDR3 size: 11 residues. Germline V gene lookup returns CDR1 SGHDT and CDR2 YYEEEE. Here the CDR3 DNA reads TGTGCCAGCAGCGCACAGGGTTTTGCTTTCTTT. This gives the protein CASSAQGFAFF. The complete variable domain, with remaining parts taken from reference TRBV5-6 and TRBJ1-1, reads DAGVTQSPTHLIKTRGQQVTLRCSPKSGHDTVSWYQQALGQGPQFIFQYYEEEERQRGNFPDRFSGHQFPNYSSELNVNALLLGDSALYLCASSAQGFAFFGQGTRLTVV.

This clonotype was detected many times. The V and J genes are TRBV10-3 and TRBJ2-7; 16 bases are shared with TRBD2. CDR3 length equals 17 residues. Germline trimming cut 6 bases from V and 7 bases from J; bases unmatched to any gene: 12. Germline assignment: CDR1 ENHRY and CDR2 SYGVKD. The CDR3 loop reads CAISAGTSGRAVREQYF. The CDR3 DNA sequence: TGTGCCATCAGCGCCGGGACTAGCGGGAGGGCGGTTAGGGAGCAGTACTTC.

This clonotype appeared many times. V gene TRBV2 combines with J gene TRBJ2-1, with D possibly being TRBD2 (6 bases). Germline lookup yields CDR1 SNHLY and CDR2 FYNNEI. The length of the CDR3 is 12 residues. CDR3 sequence: CALLAWDNEQFF. Here the CDR3 DNA reads TGTGCTTTACTAGCTTGGGACAATGAGCAGTTCTTC.

The V call is TRBV7-3, the J call TRBJ2-2; weak D call: TRBD2 (5 bases). The CDR3 runs 12 residues. Per the germline V gene, CDR1 is SGHTA and CDR2 is FQGTGA. Trimming shortened V by 4 bases and J by 9 bases, and 9 bases separated the two germline ends. CDR3: CASSSDYRELFF. Written as DNA, the CDR3 is TGTGCCAGCAGCTCCGACTACAGGGAGCTGTTTTTT.

This clonotype has only a few counts. Here the CDR3 reads CASSFGVSGGQFF. The CDR3 coding sequence is TGTGCCAGCAGTTTCGGGGTCTCGGGGGGGCAGTTCTTC. This chain uses TRBV27 with TRBJ2-1; 7 bases fit TRBD2. The CDR3 is 13 amino acids. After removal of 3 bases from V and 12 bases from J, the junction contained 8 bases not matched to a gene. Germline CDR1 is MNHEY and CDR2 is SMNVEV (reference sequence).

The rearrangement uses TRBV5-1 and TRBJ2-3; D not resolved. The CDR3 loop spans 13 amino acids. V lost 5 bases and J lost 4, with 11 bases in between. CDR1 and CDR2 from the germline V gene are SGHRS and YFSETQ. Here the CDR3 DNA reads TGCGCCAGCAGTGGCCCTTGGGCAGATACGCAGTATTTT. It translates to CASSGPWADTQYF.

This clonotype was picked up many times. V is TRBV18 and J is TRBJ1-5, with a possible D match to TRBD1 (6 bases). Looked up from germline, CDR1 is KGHSH and CDR2 is LQKENI. The length of the CDR3 is 16 residues. The ends were cut back, 3 bases at V and 3 bases at J, with 15 bases in the middle. CDR3: CASSPLRGGLNQPQHF. The DNA for the CDR3 is TGTGCCAGCTCACCGCTAAGAGGGGGACTCAATCAGCCCCAGCATTTT. Combining the CDR3 with reference TRBV18 and TRBJ1-5 gives the whole variable domain NAGVMQNPRHLVRRRGQEARLRCSPMKGHSHVYWYRQLPEEGLKFMVYLQKENIIDESGMPKERFSAEFPKEGPSILRIQQVVRGDSAAYFCASSPLRGGLNQPQHFGDGTRLSIL.

This clonotype has a count of ten or more. The V gene is TRBV20-1, the J gene TRBJ1-1; D is perhaps TRBD1 (5 bases). The CDR3 is made up of 15 amino acids. Germline V gives CDR1 DFQATT, CDR2 SNEGSKA (reference sequence). With 1 base removed from V and 1 base from J, the gap between germline ends came to 13 bases. CDR3 region: CSARATTVPNTEAFF. CDR3 in DNA: TGCAGTGCTAGAGCGACGACAGTACCGAACACTGAAGCTTTCTTT.

This clonotype was seen repeatedly, ten times or more. CDR3 amino acids: CASRQQGAMTEAFF. The CDR3 DNA reads as TGTGCCAGCAGACAACAGGGGGCTATGACTGAAGCTTTCTTT. V is TRBV28 and J is TRBJ1-1, with 9 bases identical to TRBD1. Germline CDR1 reads MDHEN; CDR2 reads SYDVKM. The CDR3 runs to 14 residues. Germline trimming cut 6 bases from V and 5 bases from J; bases unmatched to any gene: 7.

This clonotype was picked up many times. The V call is TRBV29-1, the J call TRBJ2-5, with D maybe TRBD2 (5 bases). This CDR3 region has 14 residues. V was shortened by 3 bases and J by 4 bases, with 15 bases between the two germline ends. CDR1 and CDR2 from the germline V gene are SQVTM and ANQGSEA. The CDR3 bases are TGCAGCGTTGAGTTGTGGGTCGAGGGAGAGACCCAGTACTTC. It encodes CSVELWVEGETQYF.

Details on this clonotype: An end of the junction does not agree with germline; a read error may underlie this. The rearrangement joins TRBV7-9 to TRBJ1-2; D not resolved. The CDR3 covers 16 residues. Looked up from germline, CDR1 is SEHNR and CDR2 is FQNEAQ (reference sequence). The CDR3 loop reads CASSLGAAPAGYDYTF. The DNA of the CDR3 is TGTGCCAGCAGCTTAGGGGCCGCCCCGGCGGGCTATGACTACACCTTC.